This TCR beta chain was observed in a study of cytomegalovirus exposure and HLA in healthy donors. The data were produced by immunoSEQ multiplex PCR, yet TCRdb's version contains in-frame clones alone and is incomplete. The table shows about 130,000 clones, with roughly 89% occurring only once. CDR1 MDHEN and CDR2 SYDVKM come from the germline V gene. Trimming cost V 8 bases and J 2 bases, with 9 bases left between them. This CDR3 comprises 12 residues. The sequenced sample consisted of PBMCs. The chain couples TRBV28 to TRBJ1-2; D ambiguous. The receptor was isolated from a woman between 18 and 30 years old in good health and CMV-seropositive. CDR3 sequence: CASLHENYGYTF. In DNA, the CDR3 is TGTGCCAGCCTCCACGAGAACTATGGCTACACCTTC.